This T cell receptor (beta chain) was sequenced in a study of CD8 T cells in Susac syndrome. The CDR3 runs 13 residues. V was shortened by 5 bases and J by 6 bases, with 10 bases between the two germline ends. Random hexamers were used to reverse transcribe an amount of roughly 0.45 to 1 ug RNA. The authors amplified TCR beta CDR3 across 54 Vbeta and 13 Jbeta using immunoSEQ multiplex PCR. TCRdb re-called the immunoSEQ multiplex PCR reads with MiXCR, one entry per CDR3 protein. The profile covers 150,000 to 200,000 distinct CDR3 sequences, with about 91% appearing a single time and approximately 0.075% taken by the ten largest. TCR beta sequencing was performed on blood CD8+ and CD4+ T cells. Controls were healthy donors (matched for age and sex). TEMRA cells were FACS-enriched, and CD8+ and CD4+ T cells were isolated negatively.

The chain uses TRBV12-3 or TRBV12-4 and TRBJ2-2, with D possibly matching TRBD2 (5 bases). The sample comprised CD4+ T cells from PBMCs. The origin of this receptor is a human donor in good health. This chain's CDR3 is CASSPRTSGELFF. The CDR3 nucleotides are TGTGCCAGCAGTCCACGGACTTCCGGGGAGCTGTTTTTT.